The rows below give T cell receptor beta chains drawn from one sample of a study of graft-versus-host responses after intestinal transplantation. Repertoires were generated with immunoSEQ multiplex PCR, while TCRdb's copy carries only in-frame clones and drops some. The data show fewer than 110,000 clones, with roughly 86% seen just once and less than 0.85% held by the top ten. The antigens these receptors bind are not known. This material consisted of unstimulated CD4+ T cells sorted from spleen or lymph node cells, taken before transplant. The receptor source for this set is a human donor who was the organ donor for an intestinal transplant. Both conserved end residues are part of each CDR3. A D gene is named only where the DNA matches it firmly. Some rows mark clone size as missing; the rest say once, few, many or name a class of expanded clone.

D: -
size: -
V: TRBV10-3
J: TRBJ2-5
CDR3: CAISSDRYQETQYF
DNA: TGTGCCATCAGCTCCGACAGGTACCAAGAGACCCAGTACTTC

D: -
size: -
V: TRBV7-9
J: TRBJ1-1
CDR3: CASSLVTGSGRAFF
DNA: TGTGCCAGCAGCTTAGTTACTGGATCGGGGCGAGCTTTCTTT

D: TRBD2
size: once
V: TRBV7-9
J: TRBJ2-2
CDR3: CASSTLLAGGLTGELFF
DNA: TGTGCCAGCAGCACGTTACTAGCGGGAGGGTTGACCGGGGAGCTGTTTTTT

D: -
size: -
V: TRBV6-1
J: TRBJ2-1
CDR3: CASSDFGTAPYNEQFF
DNA: TGTGCCAGCAGTGATTTTGGGACCGCGCCCTACAATGAGCAGTTCTTC

D: -
size: once
V: TRBV5-4
J: TRBJ2-5
CDR3: CASSSRQVGETQYF
DNA: TGTGCCAGCAGCTCCCGACAGGTCGGGGAGACCCAGTACTTC

D: -
size: -
V: TRBV5-6
J: TRBJ2-7
CDR3: CASSFQTWEQYF
DNA: TGTGCCAGCAGCTTCCAAACTTGGGAGCAGTACTTC

D: -
size: -
V: TRBV2
J: TRBJ1-4
CDR3: CASSGGRGAGANEKLFF
DNA: TGTGCCAGCAGTGGAGGTCGGGGGGCCGGGGCTAATGAAAAACTGTTTTTT

D: -
size: -
V: TRBV18
J: TRBJ2-1
CDR3: CASSPPGSSYNEQFF
DNA: TGTGCCAGCTCACCCCCGGGCAGCTCCTACAATGAGCAGTTCTTC

D: TRBD2
size: -
V: TRBV5-4
J: TRBJ2-2
CDR3: CASSLRLAAMNTGELFF
DNA: TGTGCCAGCAGCCTTAGACTAGCGGCTATGAACACCGGGGAGCTGTTTTTT

D: -
size: few
V: TRBV19
J: TRBJ1-4
CDR3: CASQTSRVTNEKLFF
DNA: TGTGCCAGTCAGACAAGTAGGGTAACTAATGAAAAACTGTTTTTT

D: TRBD1
size: once
V: TRBV10-2
J: TRBJ1-1
CDR3: CASSGQMNTEAFF
DNA: TGCGCCAGCTCGGGACAGATGAACACTGAAGCTTTCTTT

D: -
size: -
V: TRBV4-1
J: TRBJ2-2
CDR3: CASSQDRLARNTGELFF
DNA: TGCGCCAGCAGCCAAGATCGGCTAGCGAGAAACACCGGGGAGCTGTTTTTT